This passage covers 12 T cell receptor beta chains from one sample sequenced in a study of glioma-infiltrating T cells. TCR alpha and beta CDR3 regions were amplified from RNA using iRepertoire nested multiplex PCR. TCRdb re-called the multiplex PCR reads through MiXCR, storing one row per CDR3 protein. The sample has around 390,000 distinct CDR3 sequences, 41% seen once. Sample: glioma tissue, nonneoplastic brain tissue, or PBMCs (not recorded which). These receptors originate from a human donor with low-grade glioma or glioblastoma, undergoing nonglioma brain surgery, or in good health (not recorded which).

V gene TRBV2 combines with J gene TRBJ1-2; D remains ambiguous. The CDR3 runs 10 residues. The V end was cut by 6 bases, the J end by 3 bases, with 2 bases between. Germline CDR1 reads SNHLY; CDR2 reads FYNNEI. The CDR3 region has the DNA TGTGCCAGCAGGGACTATGGCTACACCTTC. This translates into CASRDYGYTF. Based on the CDR3 plus reference TRBV2 and TRBJ1-2, the full variable domain is EPEVTQTPSHQVTQMGQEVILRCVPISNHLYFYWYRQILGQKVEFLVSFYNNEISEKSEIFDDQFSVERPDGSNFTLKIRSTKLEDSAMYFCASRDYGYTFGSGTRLTVV.

This rearrangement joins TRBV5-4 to TRBJ2-7, with a tentative D call TRBD1 (6 bases). The assigned J gene may be wrong: the sequence end matches TRBJ2-5 better. The CDR3 loop spans 12 amino acids. Germline values: CDR1 SGHNT, CDR2 YYREEE (reference sequence). The CDR3 nucleotides are TGTGCCAGCACCGGGACACAAGAGACCCAGTACTTC. It yields the protein CASTGTQETQYF.

This clonotype was picked up many times. The chain carries TRBV6-2 or TRBV6-3 and TRBJ1-1; a possible D gene is TRBD1 (6 bases). V lost 5 bases to trimming and J lost 4 bases, with 11 bases between them. Germline CDR1 is MNHEY and CDR2 is SVGEGT. The CDR3 totals 13 residues. The CDR3 loop is CASSPGGLTEAFF. CDR3 nucleotide sequence: TGTGCCAGCAGTCCCGGGGGGCTCACTGAAGCTTTCTTT.

About this clonotype itself: This clone may be a read error of a much larger clone one base away. This chain links TRBV24-1 with TRBJ1-1, with 8 bases matching TRBD1. CDR1 is KGHDR and CDR2 is SFDVKD in the germline V gene. V was clipped by 3 bases and J by 7 bases; unmatched bases: 9. This CDR3 comprises 15 residues. CDR3 sequence: CATSDSGQGDNEAFF. The CDR3 DNA is TGTGCCACCAGTGATAGTGGACAGGGAGACAATGAAGCTTTCTTT.

In its sample, this clonotype was seen many times. The chain is built from TRBV27 and TRBJ2-3; 8 nucleotides agree with TRBD2. CDR3 length: 16 residues. The ends lost 5 bases at V and 2 bases at J; junction bases unmatched: 9. Germline-derived CDR1 and CDR2 are MNHEY and SMNVEV (reference sequence). The CDR3: CASSPLAGTVTDTQYF. The CDR3 bases are TGTGCCAGCAGTCCGTTAGCGGGAACGGTCACAGATACGCAGTATTTT.

The chain is built from TRBV2 and TRBJ2-5; TRBD1 is a possible D gene (6 bases). The CDR3 has 14 residues. From germline, CDR1 is SNHLY and CDR2 FYNNEI. V lost 5 bases to trimming and J lost 1 base, with 11 bases between them. Written as DNA, the CDR3 is TGTGCCAGCAGTCTGGACAGTCCCCAAGAGACCCAGTACTTC. Amino acid sequence: CASSLDSPQETQYF. Full variable domain (rest looked up from reference TRBV2 and TRBJ2-5): EPEVTQTPSHQVTQMGQEVILRCVPISNHLYFYWYRQILGQKVEFLVSFYNNEISEKSEIFDDQFSVERPDGSNFTLKIRSTKLEDSAMYFCASSLDSPQETQYFGPGTRLLVL.

This clonotype was seen many times. The gene calls are TRBV27 and TRBJ1-6; D unclear. Germline CDR1 is MNHEY and CDR2 is SMNVEV (reference sequence). V was clipped by 4 bases and J by 9 bases, with 16 bases between them. The CDR3 contains 15 residues. CDR3 DNA: TGTGCCAGCAGTTCCCCGCCCGGCTCGGGTTCACCCCTCCACTTT. Amino acid sequence: CASSSPPGSGSPLHF.

A note on this clonotype: This may stem from a read error, because a much larger clone lies one nucleotide away. J is TRBJ1-2 and V is TRBV27; TRBD1 might be the D (5 bases). The germline CDR1 and CDR2 sequences are MNHEY and SMNVEV (reference sequence). The CDR3 is 16 amino acids. The CDR3: CTSSRRDSAQNYGYTF. The CDR3 nucleotides read TGTACCAGCAGCCGCCGGGACTCAGCCCAGAACTATGGCTACACCTTC.

The genes are TRBV20-1 and TRBJ2-7; TRBD2 agrees at 10 bases. The CDR3 totals 17 residues. V lost 6 bases to trimming and J lost 2 bases; unmatched junction nucleotides: 16. Germline CDR1 reads DFQATT; CDR2 reads SNEGSKA (reference sequence). The CDR3 DNA is TGCAGTGCCGGCGGCCTAGCGGGAGTGGGGTTTACCTACGAGCAGTACTTC. Encoded protein: CSAGGLAGVGFTYEQYF.

The chain recombines TRBV20-1 with TRBJ2-4, with D possibly TRBD2 on 6 matching bases. The CDR3 extends over 15 amino acids. Germline CDR1 reads DFQATT; CDR2 reads SNEGSKA (reference sequence). With 0 bases removed from V and 8 bases from J, the gap between germline ends came to 17 bases. The CDR3 nucleotides are TGCAGTGCTAGAGAGCCCGTAGCGGTAGGAGACATTCAGTACTTC. It translates to CSAREPVAVGDIQYF.

In its sample, this clonotype was seen once. One base away lies a much larger clone, so this may be a sequencing read error. This chain connects TRBV27 to TRBJ2-7; tentatively, D is TRBD1 (8 bases). The CDR3 covers 14 residues. Looked up from germline, CDR1 is MNHEY and CDR2 is SMNVEV (reference sequence). V lost 3 bases and J 4 bases, leaving 13 bases between the germline ends. The CDR3 DNA reads TGTGCCAGCAGTTTCACACAGGGGGGGTACGAGCAGTACTTC. Residues: CASSFTQGGYEQYF.

The chain carries TRBV27 and TRBJ2-3; 10 nucleotides line up with TRBD2. The junction had 10 bases not matched to a gene; V was cut back by 6 bases and J by 4 bases. Germline lookup yields CDR1 MNHEY and CDR2 SMNVEV (reference sequence). This CDR3 spans 16 amino acids. CDR3 in DNA: TGTGCCAGCAGCTCCCCTAGCGGGAGAGTTTCAGATACGCAGTATTTT. Its translation: CASSSPSGRVSDTQYF.